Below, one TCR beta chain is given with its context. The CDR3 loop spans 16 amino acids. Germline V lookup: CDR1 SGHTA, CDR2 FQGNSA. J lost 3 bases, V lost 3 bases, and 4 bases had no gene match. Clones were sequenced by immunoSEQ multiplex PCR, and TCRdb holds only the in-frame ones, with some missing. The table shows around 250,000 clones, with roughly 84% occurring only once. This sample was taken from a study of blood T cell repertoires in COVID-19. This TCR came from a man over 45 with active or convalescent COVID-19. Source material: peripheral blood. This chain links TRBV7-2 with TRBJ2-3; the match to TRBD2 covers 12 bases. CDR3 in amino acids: CASSFLAGGPTDTQYF. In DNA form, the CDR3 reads TGTGCCAGCAGCTTCCTAGCGGGGGGGCCTACAGATACGCAGTATTTT.